The 22 T cell receptor beta chains reported below all come from one sample, sequenced in a study of Ad26.COV2.S vaccination and SARS-CoV-2 variants. Treatment defined: about 20 received Ad26.COV2.S at low or high dose, single or two shots; about 5 received placebo; per-sample allocation not given. Following the first vaccine or placebo injection, samples were taken on day 63. Sequencing used immunoSEQ multiplex PCR; TCRdb keeps in-frame clones, though not all of them. The sample includes about 430,000 clones, 80% to 95% of them seen just once. The sequencing used peripheral blood, collected in a trial of Ad26.COV2.S vaccine versus placebo. These receptors came from a person aged 18-60 years who received the Ad26.COV2.S COVID-19 vaccine or a placebo.

The J gene is TRBJ2-5, the V gene TRBV7-2; 7 bases are a match to TRBD1. The CDR3 consists of 12 residues. The V gene's germline CDR1 is SGHTA and CDR2 FQGNSA. Losses at the gene ends were 6 bases for V and 5 bases for J; bases not matched to a gene: 3. CDR3 sequence: CASRQGKETQYF. The CDR3 DNA follows: TGTGCCAGCAGACAGGGGAAGGAGACCCAGTACTTC.

The chain combines TRBV19 with TRBJ2-1; D might be TRBD1 or TRBD2, each matching 5 bases. With 5 bases removed from V and 8 bases from J, the gap between germline ends came to 13 bases. Germline V gene lookup returns CDR1 LNHDA and CDR2 SQIVND (reference sequence). The CDR3 loop spans 13 amino acids. CDR3 bases: TGTGCCAGTAGTCTCCTGGGGACCTATGAGCAGTTCTTC. It codes for CASSLLGTYEQFF.

The chain couples TRBV30 to TRBJ2-1; 11 bases line up with TRBD2. The germline gives CDR1 GTSNPN, CDR2 SVGIG (reference sequence). The CDR3 is made up of 15 amino acids. Trimming took 4 bases from V and 4 from J; bases not matched to a gene: 6. The CDR3 sequence: CAWTRLAGPYNEQFF. The CDR3 coding sequence is TGTGCCTGGACCAGACTAGCGGGGCCTTACAATGAGCAGTTCTTC.

This rearrangement joins TRBV7-9 to TRBJ1-2; TRBD1 aligns across 7 bases. The V gene end was trimmed by 4 bases and the J gene end by 8 bases; junction bases not matched to a gene: 7. Germline V gene data show CDR1 as SEHNR and CDR2 as FQNEAQ (reference sequence). The CDR3 spans 13 residues. CDR3 sequence: CASSSRTRGGYTF. As DNA, the CDR3 is TGTGCCAGCAGCTCCCGAACCAGGGGGGGCTACACCTTC. Variable domain in full (rest from reference TRBV7-9 and TRBJ1-2): DTGVSQNPRHKITKRGQNVTFRCDPISEHNRLYWYRQTLGQGPEFLTYFQNEAQLEKSRLLSDRFSAERPKGSFSTLEIQRTEQGDSAMYLCASSSRTRGGYTFGSGTRLTVV.

The rearrangement uses TRBV6-5 and TRBJ2-7; no clear D gene. Looked up from germline, CDR1 is MNHEY and CDR2 is SVGAGI. V was pared by 6 bases and J by 3 bases, with 15 bases between. This CDR3 has 14 residues. This chain's CDR3 is CASSQSVSFYEQYF. In DNA form, the CDR3 reads TGTGCCAGCAGCCAGAGCGTGAGCTTCTACGAGCAGTACTTC.

The chain joins TRBV4-3 to TRBJ2-5, with TRBD1 matching over 10 bases. The CDR3 is 16 residues long. After removal of 4 bases from V and 5 bases from J, the junction contained 10 bases not matched to a gene. Germline assignment: CDR1 LGHNA and CDR2 YSLEER. The CDR3 sequence: CASSPGTGDWSETQYF. CDR3 DNA sequence: TGCGCCAGCAGCCCCGGGACAGGGGACTGGTCGGAGACCCAGTACTTC.

The V call is TRBV7-8, the J call TRBJ2-7; 7 nucleotides match TRBD1. The germline V gene has CDR1 SGHVS and CDR2 FQNEAQ. The CDR3 has 15 amino acids. Germline trimming cut 2 bases from V and 2 bases from J; bases unmatched to any gene: 6. CDR3 bases: TGTGCCAGCAGCTTATTCGGGGACAGAACCTACGAGCAGTACTTC. Translation gives CASSLFGDRTYEQYF.

The chain is built from TRBV6-5 and TRBJ1-1; TRBD1 is a possible D gene (5 bases). Germline V CDR1 and CDR2: MNHEY, SVGAGI. CDR3 length: 13 amino acids. V lost 7 bases and J 1 base, leaving 10 bases between the germline ends. This CDR3 is CASMSGPNTEAFF. The CDR3 DNA follows: TGTGCCAGCATGTCGGGGCCGAACACTGAAGCTTTCTTT.

The chain has TRBV30 and TRBJ1-1; D is unresolved. Per the germline V gene, CDR1 is GTSNPN and CDR2 is SVGIG (reference sequence). V was cut by 3 bases and J by 1 base, with 6 bases left in between. The CDR3 length is 12 residues. CDR3 DNA: TGTGCCTGGAGGTCAGCGAACACTGAAGCTTTCTTT. Translating gives CAWRSANTEAFF.

The genes are TRBV5-1 and TRBJ1-2, with D tentatively TRBD1 (5 bases). The CDR3 has 14 amino acids. Trimming left V 3 bases short and J 2 bases short, with 11 bases between. Germline assignment: CDR1 SGHRS and CDR2 YFSETQ. The CDR3 DNA reads as TGCGCCAGCAGCTCTCAGGGAACGAACTATGGCTACACCTTC. Its translation: CASSSQGTNYGYTF.

The chain employs TRBV19 and TRBJ2-7; D may be TRBD1 (6 bases). CDR1 and CDR2 (germline): LNHDA, SQIVND (reference sequence). V dropped 3 bases and J dropped 3 bases, with 15 bases sitting between them. The CDR3 loop spans 15 amino acids. CDR3 residues: CASSIGDITFYEQYF. Written as DNA, the CDR3 is TGTGCCAGTAGTATCGGGGACATCACCTTCTACGAGCAGTACTTC.

The V call is TRBV29-1, the J call TRBJ2-2; 8 bases map to TRBD1. J lost 1 base, V lost 7 bases, and 2 bases had no gene match. This CDR3 contains 13 residues. Per germline, CDR1 SQVTM and CDR2 ANQGSEA. The CDR3 reads CSADRGNTGELFF. CDR3 coding DNA: TGCAGCGCTGACAGGGGGAACACCGGGGAGCTGTTTTTT.

The rearrangement uses TRBV4-3 and TRBJ2-1, with D possibly TRBD2 on 5 matching bases. In germline, CDR1 is LGHNA, CDR2 YSLEER. This CDR3 contains 14 residues. Trimming took off 2 bases at V and 6 bases at J, with 11 bases between the two ends. The DNA for the CDR3 is TGCGCCAGCAGCCAATCACTAGGACCCAATGAGCAGTTCTTC. Translating it yields CASSQSLGPNEQFF.

J is TRBJ2-1 and V is TRBV29-1, with 9 bases that match TRBD2. Per germline, CDR1 SQVTM and CDR2 ANQGSEA. Losses at the gene ends were 3 bases for V and 10 bases for J; bases not matched to a gene: 7. The CDR3 totals 13 residues. CDR3 DNA sequence: TGCAGCGTTGATATAGCGGGAGACGGGGAGCAGTTCTTC. Translation gives CSVDIAGDGEQFF.

V gene TRBV9 combines with J gene TRBJ2-1; 7 positions agree with TRBD1. CDR3 length equals 16 residues. Trimming cost V 4 bases and J 2 bases; bases outside gene matches: 9. The germline V gene has CDR1 SGDLS and CDR2 YYNGEE. The CDR3 sequence: CASSLIGTEAYNEQFF. CDR3 nucleotides: TGTGCCAGCAGCCTTATCGGGACAGAGGCCTACAATGAGCAGTTCTTC.

The table lists this clone with a few counts. The chain combines TRBV3-1 (or the pseudogene TRBV3-2) with TRBJ2-7, with D tentatively TRBD2 (5 bases). This CDR3 spans 15 amino acids. V dropped 4 bases and J dropped 0 bases, with 13 bases sitting between them. In germline, CDR1 is LGHDT, CDR2 YNNKEL (reference sequence). The CDR3 loop is CASSLWTPSSYEQYF. The CDR3 DNA is TGTGCCAGCAGCCTATGGACTCCTAGCTCCTACGAGCAGTACTTC.

This sequence joins TRBV6-6 and TRBJ2-2; 10 bases line up with TRBD1. Germline V gene lookup returns CDR1 MNHNY and CDR2 SVGAGI (reference sequence). CDR3 length equals 15 residues. Trimming at V came to 7 bases and at J to 8 bases, leaving 10 bases not matched to a gene. CDR3 nucleotide sequence: TGTGCCAGCATAAGGGACAGGGGATCTAGTGGGGAGCTGTTTTTT. Residues: CASIRDRGSSGELFF.

The chain has TRBV10-1 and TRBJ2-2; tentatively, D is TRBD1 or TRBD2 (5 bases each). V was trimmed by 4 bases and J by 1 base, leaving 7 bases between them. The CDR3 sequence is 14 residues long. Germline CDR1 and CDR2: WNHNN and SYGVQD (reference sequence). The CDR3 loop is CASSGDLNTGELFF. As DNA, the CDR3 is TGCGCCAGCAGTGGGGACCTGAACACCGGGGAGCTGTTTTTT.

The genes are TRBV9 and TRBJ2-2, with D possibly being TRBD1 or TRBD2 (5 bases each). The CDR3 covers 14 residues. Per the germline V gene, CDR1 is SGDLS and CDR2 is YYNGEE. V shed 4 bases and J shed 7 bases, with 14 bases lying between them. The CDR3 sequence is CASSSGWGSGELFF. CDR3 DNA sequence: TGTGCCAGCAGCTCAGGGTGGGGGAGCGGGGAGCTGTTTTTT.

This chain uses TRBV2 with TRBJ2-1; 7 bases fit TRBD1. The CDR3 covers 19 residues. V shed 2 bases and J 0 bases; nucleotides not matched to a gene: 13. The germline V gene has CDR1 SNHLY and CDR2 FYNNEI. The CDR3 protein is CASSESPDRDQSSYNEQFF. In DNA, the CDR3 is TGTGCCAGCAGTGAATCCCCTGACAGGGACCAAAGCTCCTACAATGAGCAGTTCTTC.

The chain joins TRBV5-6 to TRBJ2-7, with 8 bases fitting TRBD1. CDR3 length equals 16 residues. The germline V gene encodes CDR1 SGHDT and CDR2 YYEEEE. The trim removed 0 bases at V and 0 bases at J, leaving 5 bases unmatched. This CDR3 is CASSLVGTGLSYEQYF. The CDR3 bases are TGTGCCAGCAGCTTGGTTGGGACAGGCCTCTCCTACGAGCAGTACTTC.

The chain is built from TRBV27 and TRBJ2-1; D uncertain. The V gene lost 0 bases and the J gene lost 7 bases, with 7 bases spanning the gap. This CDR3 has 13 amino acids. Germline V lookup: CDR1 MNHEY, CDR2 SMNVEV (reference sequence). The CDR3 DNA sequence: TGTGCCAGCAGTTTATCGATGGGTAATGAGCAGTTCTTC. Residues: CASSLSMGNEQFF.